One and the same sample provided the 28 T cell receptor beta chains below, sequenced in a study of CDR3 diversity in severe acne. From the PCR reads, TCRdb called clonotypes with MiXCR, one entry per CDR3 protein. The sample carries roughly 100,000 distinct CDR3 sequences, around 56% recorded once. Sequencing was performed on blood. The receptors shown here come from a male donor with acne.

The chain uses TRBV9 and TRBJ2-2, with 8 bases lining up with TRBD1. V gave up 4 bases and J gave up 4 bases; unmatched junction bases: 6. Germline lookup yields CDR1 SGDLS and CDR2 YYNGEE. The CDR3 sequence is 15 residues long. This chain's CDR3 is CASSPQGAGTGELFF. The CDR3 DNA sequence: TGTGCCAGCAGCCCTCAGGGGGCCGGCACCGGGGAGCTGTTTTTT.

V is TRBV7-9 and J is TRBJ2-6, with 7 nucleotides matching TRBD1. Germline values: CDR1 SEHNR, CDR2 FQNEAQ (reference sequence). This CDR3 has 16 residues. V was pared by 5 bases and J by 2 bases, with 6 bases of the junction left unmatched. CDR3 residues: CASSHLTGTGANVLTF. The CDR3 bases are TGTGCCAGCAGCCACCTGACAGGGACTGGGGCCAACGTCCTGACTTTC.

Ten or more counts support this clonotype. The chain joins TRBV5-1 to TRBJ2-1, with TRBD2 matching over 12 bases. The ends lost 2 bases at V and 4 bases at J; junction bases unmatched: 7. From germline, CDR1 is SGHRS and CDR2 YFSETQ. This CDR3 is 17 amino acids long. The CDR3 region has the DNA TGCGCCAGCAGCTTAGGGACTAGCGGGCTTGAATACAATGAGCAGTTCTTC. It codes for CASSLGTSGLEYNEQFF.

J is TRBJ2-2 and V is TRBV7-9, with D maybe TRBD2 (6 bases). Deletions cut 4 bases from V and 3 bases from J, with 12 bases between. This CDR3 has 15 residues. The germline gives CDR1 SEHNR, CDR2 FQNEAQ (reference sequence). The CDR3 is CASSSGTQYTGELFF. In nucleotides, the CDR3 is TGTGCCAGCAGCTCCGGGACTCAATACACCGGGGAGCTGTTTTTT.

Many counts were recorded for this clonotype. V gene TRBV6-5 combines with J gene TRBJ2-1; 10 positions match TRBD1. The V segment lost 5 bases and the J segment 7 bases; nucleotides outside the gene matches: 5. This CDR3 region has 14 residues. Germline values: CDR1 MNHEY, CDR2 SVGAGI. The chain's CDR3 is CASSLGTGENEQFF. The CDR3 DNA is TGTGCCAGCAGTCTCGGGACAGGGGAGAATGAGCAGTTCTTC.

Comment on this clonotype: The germline gene is not matched at one end of the junction; a read error may be the cause. This chain joins TRBV28 and TRBJ1-3, with D perhaps TRBD1 (5 bases). CDR1 MDHEN and CDR2 SYDVKM come from the germline V gene. This CDR3 has 16 residues. CDR3 in amino acids: CASSLGVPFSGNTVYF. CDR3 coding DNA: TGTGCCAGCAGCCTAGGGGTTCCTTTCTCTGGAAACACCGTATATTTT.

This chain connects TRBV7-9 to TRBJ2-7; D possibly corresponds to TRBD1 (5 bases). V was pared by 8 bases and J by 0 bases, with 14 bases between. The CDR3 is 14 amino acids. Germline V lookup: CDR1 SEHNR, CDR2 FQNEAQ (reference sequence). As DNA, the CDR3 is TGTGCCAGCGGCCGTACTGACAGCTCCTACGAGCAGTACTTC. Residues: CASGRTDSSYEQYF. Together with reference TRBV7-9 and TRBJ2-7, the CDR3 gives the full variable domain: DTGVSQNPRHKITKRGQNVTFRCDPISEHNRLYWYRQTLGQGPEFLTYFQNEAQLEKSRLLSDRFSAERPKGSFSTLEIQRTEQGDSAMYLCASGRTDSSYEQYFGPGTRLTVT.

The chain uses TRBV7-3 and TRBJ2-5; TRBD2 might be the D (6 bases). With 5 bases removed from V and 4 bases from J, the gap between germline ends came to 11 bases. Germline V lookup: CDR1 SGHTA, CDR2 FQGTGA. This CDR3 has 13 residues. As DNA, the CDR3 is TGTGCCAGCAGCCCCTCTAGCGCAGAGACCCAGTACTTC. Translated, it gives CASSPSSAETQYF.

The table lists this clonotype with many counts. The rearrangement uses TRBV18 and TRBJ2-5, with 11 bases identical to TRBD1. The CDR3 is made up of 14 amino acids. The germline V gene has CDR1 KGHSH and CDR2 LQKENI. V gave up 4 bases and J gave up 2 bases; unmatched junction bases: 0. This chain's CDR3 is CASSRDRGQETQYF. The DNA for the CDR3 is TGTGCCAGCTCACGGGACAGGGGGCAAGAGACCCAGTACTTC.

This clonotype showed up many times. V is TRBV28 and J is TRBJ1-1, with D unclear. Germline-derived CDR1 and CDR2 are MDHEN and SYDVKM. The CDR3 consists of 11 residues. V lost 2 bases and J lost 5, with 3 bases in between. As DNA, the CDR3 is TGTGCCAGCAGTTTAAGGACTGAAGCTTTCTTT. This encodes CASSLRTEAFF.

This clonotype was observed a handful of times. The chain recombines TRBV6-5 with TRBJ2-2; D remains unclear. Germline CDR1 is MNHEY and CDR2 is SVGAGI. This CDR3 has 14 amino acids. Trimming removed 2 bases from V and 6 bases from J, with 10 bases in between. CDR3 region: CASSYVLGPGELFF. CDR3 bases: TGTGCCAGCAGTTACGTTCTAGGTCCCGGGGAGCTGTTTTTT.

The rearrangement joins TRBV6-1 to TRBJ1-1, with a weak D call TRBD1 (5 bases). Germline loops: CDR1 MNHNS, CDR2 SASEGT. The CDR3 length is 14 residues. V was shortened by 5 bases and J by 5 bases, with 15 bases between the two germline ends. CDR3 in amino acids: CASSFPRGGTEAFF. CDR3 nucleotide sequence: TGTGCCAGCAGTTTCCCGAGGGGTGGAACTGAAGCTTTCTTT.

This clonotype was counted at least ten times. This chain joins TRBV2 and TRBJ2-1; 12 positions match TRBD2. Unmatched junction bases numbered 7, after V lost 6 bases and J lost 7 bases. The CDR3 has 15 amino acids. CDR1 is SNHLY, CDR2 FYNNEI, per germline. The CDR3 sequence: CASRLAGGGGNEQFF. CDR3 sequence (DNA): TGTGCCAGCAGACTAGCGGGAGGCGGAGGGAATGAGCAGTTCTTC.

Sample share makes this clonotype medium-sized (0.01 to 0.1%). The gene calls are TRBV20-1 and TRBJ1-2; 11 positions match TRBD1. The J segment lost 4 bases and the V segment lost 6 bases, leaving 1 base of the junction unmatched. The CDR3 has 12 residues. Germline CDR1 DFQATT, CDR2 SNEGSKA (reference sequence). This CDR3 reads CSAGTGGYGYTF. The CDR3 nucleotides are TGCAGTGCCGGGACAGGGGGCTATGGCTACACCTTC.

This rearrangement joins TRBV29-1 to TRBJ2-3; TRBD2 matches at 12 bases. Losses at the gene ends were 2 bases for V and 1 base for J; bases not matched to a gene: 10. The CDR3 consists of 18 residues. Germline V CDR1 and CDR2: SQVTM, ANQGSEA. The CDR3 here is CSVELAGGQFGRTDTQYF. The CDR3 DNA reads as TGCAGCGTTGAACTAGCGGGAGGGCAATTCGGACGCACAGATACGCAGTATTTT.

This clonotype was seen repeatedly, ten times or more. This sequence joins TRBV2 and TRBJ2-5; TRBD2 is a possible D gene (6 bases). Trimming left V 7 bases short and J 2 bases short, with 11 bases between. Germline CDR1 is SNHLY and CDR2 is FYNNEI. The CDR3 consists of 13 residues. DNA of the CDR3: TGTGCCAGCATGAGGGGACTTCAAGAGACCCAGTACTTC. Protein product: CASMRGLQETQYF.

For this clonotype: A much larger clonotype is one base distant, so this may be a read error. The V gene is TRBV13, the J gene TRBJ1-3; D gene ambiguous. The germline CDR1 and CDR2 sequences are PRHDT and FYEKMQ (reference sequence). This CDR3 region has 13 residues. Here the CDR3 reads CASSLRAGNAIYF. Here the CDR3 DNA reads TGTGCCAGCAGCTTAAGGGCTGGAAACGCCATATATTTT. The full variable domain, completed using reference TRBV13 and TRBJ1-3, is AAGVIQSPRHLIKEKRETATLKCYPIPRHDTVYWYQQGPGQDPQFLISFYEKMQSDKGSIPDRFSAQQFSDYHSELNMSSLELGDSALYFCASSLRAGNAIYFGEGSWLTVV.

The table lists this clonotype with a count of one. The CDR3 region is CASSFVAGDEQYF. The DNA for the CDR3 is TGTGCCAGCAGCTTTGTCGCTGGCGACGAGCAGTACTTC. This chain uses TRBV5-5 with TRBJ2-7; no reliable D call. Between the trimmed V and J ends, which lost 2 bases and 5 bases, there was a span of 11 bases. The CDR3 contains 13 residues. Germline CDR1 reads SGHKS; CDR2 reads YYEKEE (reference sequence).

This clonotype was seen ten or more times. This rearrangement joins TRBV7-9 to TRBJ1-2; a possible D gene is TRBD1 (5 bases). V lost 5 bases and J lost 10, with 20 bases in between. Germline lookup yields CDR1 SEHNR and CDR2 FQNEAQ (reference sequence). The length of the CDR3 is 14 residues. CDR3 sequence (DNA): TGTGCCAGCAGCAAGTTCCAGGGAAATTTTGACTACACCTTC. It is translated as CASSKFQGNFDYTF.

This clonotype has a handful of counts. The chain recombines TRBV25-1 with TRBJ1-5; D not resolved. Germline CDR1 reads MGHDK; CDR2 reads SYGVNS. The ends were cut back, 4 bases at V and 0 bases at J, with 7 bases in the middle. CDR3 size: 14 residues. The CDR3 is CASSARVSNQPQHF. CDR3 coding DNA: TGTGCCAGCAGTGCGCGAGTTAGCAATCAGCCCCAGCATTTT. Combining the CDR3 with reference TRBV25-1 and TRBJ1-5 gives the whole variable domain EADIYQTPRYLVIGTGKKITLECSQTMGHDKMYWYQQDPGMELHLIHYSYGVNSTEKGDLSSESTVSRIRTEHFPLTLESARPSHTSQYLCASSARVSNQPQHFGDGTRLSIL.

Turning to this clonotype: This may be a read error: a much more frequent sequence differs by one nucleotide. CDR3 nucleotides: TGCGCCAGCAGCTCCGGAGGGAAGGGCACAGATACGCAGTATTTT. As protein: CASSSGGKGTDTQYF. The chain is built from TRBV5-1 and TRBJ2-3, with D perhaps matching TRBD2 (6 bases). Germline CDR1 SGHRS, CDR2 YFSETQ. V lost 3 bases and J 1 base, leaving 12 bases between the germline ends. The CDR3 is made up of 15 amino acids. Variable domain in full (rest from reference TRBV5-1 and TRBJ2-3): KAGVTQTPRYLIKTRGQQVTLSCSPISGHRSVSWYQQTPGQGLQFLFEYFSETQRNKGNFPGRFSGRQFSNSRSEMNVSTLELGDSALYLCASSSGGKGTDTQYFGPGTRLTVL.

At least ten counts were recorded for this clonotype. This rearrangement joins TRBV7-9 to TRBJ1-2; D not certain. Trimming took 5 bases from V and 5 from J, leaving 9 bases between them. The CDR3 sequence is 12 residues long. Germline V gene lookup returns CDR1 SEHNR and CDR2 FQNEAQ (reference sequence). Here the CDR3 DNA reads TGTGCCAGCAGCCAGGAGGGATATGGCTACACCTTC. This translates into CASSQEGYGYTF.

This clonotype was observed many times. The CDR3 protein is CASSQWVKPFHGQYV. In nucleotides, the CDR3 is TGCGCCAGCAGCCAATGGGTAAAGCCATTTCATGGGCAGTACGTC. This chain joins TRBV4-1 and TRBJ2-7; D call uncertain. This CDR3 region has 15 residues. Germline V gene sequence: CDR1 MGHRA, CDR2 YSYEKL. The germline V and J ends were trimmed by 2 bases and 9 bases, with 20 bases remaining between them.

V gene TRBV15 combines with J gene TRBJ1-3, with D uncertain. This CDR3 has 16 amino acids. Trimming removed 0 bases from V and 0 bases from J, with 9 bases in between. The V gene's germline CDR1 is LNHNV and CDR2 YYDKDF (reference sequence). DNA for the CDR3: TGTGCCACCAGCAGAGATTCGAAATACTCTGGAAACACCATATATTTT. This translates into CATSRDSKYSGNTIYF.

This clonotype was observed a handful of times. The chain recombines TRBV6-1 with TRBJ2-7; 11 bases agree with TRBD2. There are 14 residues in the CDR3. CDR1 MNHNS and CDR2 SASEGT come from the germline V gene. The V segment lost 5 bases and the J segment 4 bases; nucleotides outside the gene matches: 4. The CDR3 sequence is CASSPTSGSYEQYF. The CDR3 DNA is TGTGCCAGCAGTCCAACTAGCGGGAGTTACGAGCAGTACTTC.

The chain carries TRBV10-3 and TRBJ2-6, with unresolved D. The CDR3 contains 15 residues. Trimming took off 3 bases at V and 0 bases at J, with 6 bases between the two ends. The germline V gene has CDR1 ENHRY and CDR2 SYGVKD. CDR3 in DNA: TGTGCCATCAGTGACACCCCCTCTGGGGCCAACGTCCTGACTTTC. Its translation is CAISDTPSGANVLTF.

The chain couples TRBV20-1 to TRBJ2-3; 10 bases match TRBD2. The CDR3 runs 13 residues. CDR1 and CDR2 from the germline V gene are DFQATT and SNEGSKA (reference sequence). J was trimmed by 5 bases and V by 3 bases; bases with no gene match: 2. CDR3 nucleotide sequence: TGCAGTGCTAGGGTAGCGGGAGGAGATACGCAGTATTTT. Amino acid sequence: CSARVAGGDTQYF.

The chain joins TRBV6-6 to TRBJ2-1; 9 positions agree with TRBD2. This CDR3 comprises 16 residues. Germline assignment: CDR1 MNHNY and CDR2 SVGAGI (reference sequence). V was clipped by 3 bases and J by 7 bases; unmatched bases: 10. The CDR3 spells CASSYFPGTSRNEQFF. CDR3 in DNA: TGTGCCAGCAGTTATTTTCCCGGGACTAGCAGAAATGAGCAGTTCTTC.